One and the same sample provided the 5 T cell receptor beta chains below, sequenced in a study of CD8 T cells in Susac syndrome. About 0.5 to 1 ug RNA was reverse transcribed with random hexamers. TCRdb re-called the immunoSEQ multiplex PCR reads with MiXCR, one entry per CDR3 protein. The profile shows 120,000 or so distinct CDR3 sequences, around 94% of them singletons. Sequences were obtained from CD4+ T cells from PBMCs. All receptors derive from a human donor in good health.

The chain joins TRBV5-1 to TRBJ1-1; D not certain. V was cut by 2 bases and J by 5 bases, with 13 bases left in between. Germline loops: CDR1 SGHRS, CDR2 YFSETQ. The CDR3 contains 14 residues. The CDR3 spells CASSFSPPGTEAFF. DNA for the CDR3: TGCGCCAGCAGCTTCTCCCCGCCGGGGACTGAAGCTTTCTTT. The full variable domain, in which reference TRBV5-1 and TRBJ1-1 provide the parts outside the CDR3, is KAGVTQTPRYLIKTRGQQVTLSCSPISGHRSVSWYQQTPGQGLQFLFEYFSETQRNKGNFPGRFSGRQFSNSRSEMNVSTLELGDSALYLCASSFSPPGTEAFFGQGTRLTVV.

This clonotype was observed a single time. The genes are TRBV10-3 and TRBJ1-1, with a weak D call TRBD1 (5 bases). The CDR3 covers 14 residues. Germline V gives CDR1 ENHRY, CDR2 SYGVKD. V was pared by 5 bases and J by 6 bases, with 16 bases between. The CDR3: CAISKGTLEPEAFF. Written as DNA, the CDR3 is TGTGCCATCAGTAAAGGGACTTTGGAGCCTGAAGCTTTCTTT.

The V call is TRBV6-2 or TRBV6-3, the J call TRBJ2-2, with unresolved D. The CDR3 totals 16 residues. Trimming took off 5 bases at V and 6 bases at J, with 19 bases between the two ends. Germline CDR1 MNHEY, CDR2 SVGEGT. CDR3 in DNA: TGTGCCAGCAGTGCCCCCCGGGCGGCTAGTTCCGGGGAGCTGTTTTTT. It specifies CASSAPRAASSGELFF.

The V call is TRBV12-3 or TRBV12-4, the J call TRBJ2-5, with TRBD2 as a possible D gene (6 bases). V was shortened by 3 bases and J by 1 base, with 9 bases between the two germline ends. This CDR3 spans 14 amino acids. The CDR3 loop reads CASSFRRAQETQYF. The CDR3, as DNA: TGTGCCAGCAGTTTTCGGAGGGCCCAAGAGACCCAGTACTTC.

The chain joins TRBV3-1 to TRBJ2-1, with D unresolved. Trimming took 2 bases from V and 10 from J, leaving 12 bases between them. In germline, CDR1 is LGHDT, CDR2 YNNKEL (reference sequence). The CDR3 runs 13 residues. The CDR3 reads CASSQSGSGEQFF. CDR3 DNA sequence: TGTGCCAGCAGCCAAAGTGGGTCTGGGGAGCAGTTCTTC.